Listed below are T cell receptor beta chains from one sample, sequenced in a study of blood T cell repertoires in COVID-19. Sequenced by immunoSEQ multiplex PCR; TCRdb stores in-frame clones only, minus some. This repertoire shows hundreds of thousands of clones, about 85% found once; its top ten account for 1.5% to 2%. Sample: PBMCs or T cells enriched from blood (not recorded which). The receptors derive from a woman in her twenties or thirties who had been exposed to COVID-19. Both conserved end residues are part of each CDR3. A D gene is named only where the DNA matches it firmly. Clone size is given for some rows only: seen once, a few or many times, or a class if the clone is expanded.

- TRBD1 TRBJ1-2 TRBV27 CASSKQGGDYGYTF TGTGCCAGCAGTAAACAGGGGGGGGACTATGGCTACACCTTC
- TRBD2 TRBJ2-7 TRBV4-1 CASSRGLAAYEQYF TGCGCCAGCAGCCGGGGACTAGCGGCCTACGAGCAGTACTTC
- TRBD2 TRBJ2-5 TRBV20-1 CSASKGSGLHETQYF TGCAGTGCTAGTAAGGGTAGCGGGCTGCACGAGACCCAGTACTTC
- TRBD1 TRBJ1-3 TRBV18 CASSPPKGADGNTIYF TGTGCCAGCTCACCACCGAAGGGGGCTGATGGAAACACCATATATTTT
- TRBD1 TRBJ1-2 TRBV3-1/TRBV3-2 CASSQKLDRGYGYTF TGTGCCAGCAGCCAAAAACTGGACAGGGGATATGGCTACACCTTC
- TRBD1 TRBJ2-5 TRBV3-1/TRBV3-2 CASSPLDRNQETQYF TGTGCCAGCAGCCCCTTGGACAGGAACCAAGAGACCCAGTACTTC
- - TRBJ2-1 TRBV11-1 CASLGNNEQFF TGTGCCAGCCTCGGTAACAATGAGCAGTTCTTC
once - TRBJ2-2 TRBV6-2/TRBV6-3 CASSQGQTTRELFF TGTGCCAGCAGTCAAGGACAGACCACCAGGGAGCTGTTTTTT
- TRBD1 TRBJ2-5 TRBV18 CASSPPPTGSQETQYF TGTGCCAGCTCACCCCCTCCGACAGGGTCTCAGGAGACCCAGTACTTC
- - TRBJ2-1 TRBV7-9 CASSFTRGIVGEQFF TGTGCCAGCAGCTTTACCCGGGGGATAGTAGGTGAGCAGTTCTTC
- - TRBJ2-3 TRBV5-4 CASSLGLASDTQYF TGTGCCAGCAGCTTGGGCCTAGCGTCAGATACGCAGTATTTT
- TRBD2 TRBJ2-2 TRBV9 CASSGTSGTGELFF TGTGCCAGCAGCGGGACTAGCGGAACCGGGGAGCTGTTTTTT
- TRBD1 TRBJ2-7 TRBV27 CASSIGTDFYEQYF TGTGCCAGCAGTATAGGGACAGACTTCTACGAGCAGTACTTC
- TRBD1 TRBJ2-7 TRBV13 CASSPGQGVSYEQYF TGTGCCAGCAGCCCCGGACAGGGGGTCTCCTACGAGCAGTACTTC